This T cell receptor beta chain comes out of a study of blood T cell repertoires in COVID-19. In the study overall: Samples of COVID-19 (acute and convalescent) were obtained from the United States, Italy and Spain.

In assigning cohorts, the study relied on participant-reported clinical history. Original analysis: Nucleated cell counts were estimated from reference gene primer amplification. Profiling relied on immunoSEQ multiplex PCR, and the TCRdb table lists in-frame clones only, not all of them. V and J calls and clone size come straight from that table; D and trimming were deduced from the DNA. The sample has roughly 290,000 clones, 75% to 90% seen once; the top ten hold less than 2.5%. The germline V gene has CDR1 SGHDT and CDR2 YYEEEE. The CDR3 runs 17 residues. V was cut by 0 bases and J by 2 bases, with 15 bases left in between.

Sequences were obtained from PBMCs or T cells enriched from blood (not recorded which). The chain uses TRBV5-6 and TRBJ1-5; D possibly corresponds to TRBD1 (5 bases). The TCR sequence derives from a man aged 25-40 years who had recovered from COVID-19. The CDR3 protein is CASSLARGAGGNQPQHF. The CDR3 DNA reads TGTGCCAGCAGCTTGGCCAGAGGGGCGGGAGGCAATCAGCCCCAGCATTTT. The full variable domain, its missing parts supplied by reference TRBV5-6 and TRBJ1-5, is DAGVTQSPTHLIKTRGQQVTLRCSPKSGHDTVSWYQQALGQGPQFIFQYYEEEERQRGNFPDRFSGHQFPNYSSELNVNALLLGDSALYLCASSLARGAGGNQPQHFGDGTRLSIL.